Shown below are 13 T cell receptor beta chains from a single sample sequenced in a study of T cell responses to AZD1222 COVID-19 vaccine. Using immunoSEQ multiplex PCR, the repertoire was profiled, and TCRdb retains in-frame clones only, with some absent. The top ten hold roughly 13% of the sample, which has some 62,000 clones, 76% seen once. The specimen was peripheral blood, collected on day 0 of AZD1222 vaccination. All receptors come from an adult in good health.

The rearrangement uses TRBV2 and TRBJ2-6, with TRBD1 matching over 10 bases. With 6 bases clipped from V and 2 bases from J, the junction kept 4 bases outside the gene matches. The CDR3 spans 16 residues. The germline V gene encodes CDR1 SNHLY and CDR2 FYNNEI. The CDR3 DNA reads TGTGCCAGCAGCCTGACAGGGGGCACTGGGGCCAACGTCCTGACTTTC. Its translation is CASSLTGGTGANVLTF.

The rearrangement links TRBV14 to TRBJ1-2, with 7 nucleotides matching TRBD1. The germline gives CDR1 SGHDN, CDR2 FVKESK. CDR3 length equals 14 residues. Trimming cost V 1 base and J 4 bases; bases outside gene matches: 3. The CDR3 DNA sequence: TGTGCCAGCAGCCAAGGAACAGGGGTCTATGGCTACACCTTC. Protein product: CASSQGTGVYGYTF. The full variable domain, rest sourced from reference TRBV14 and TRBJ1-2, is EAGVTQFPSHSVIEKGQTVTLRCDPISGHDNLYWYRRVMGKEIKFLLHFVKESKQDESGMPNNRFLAERTGGTYSTLKVQPAELEDSGVYFCASSQGTGVYGYTFGSGTRLTVV.

The chain is built from TRBV19 and TRBJ1-1; 10 bases are shared with TRBD1. The germline V gene has CDR1 LNHDA and CDR2 SQIVND (reference sequence). This CDR3 has 16 residues. Trimming at V came to 6 bases and at J to 5 bases, leaving 12 bases not matched to a gene. CDR3 sequence reads: CASRLDRGQRRTEAFF. The CDR3 DNA reads as TGTGCCAGTAGACTAGACAGGGGGCAACGGAGGACTGAAGCTTTCTTT.

The chain is built from TRBV6-5 and TRBJ2-7, with no clear D. The V and J ends lost 6 bases and 7 bases respectively, with 19 bases between them. This CDR3 contains 14 residues. From germline, CDR1 is MNHEY and CDR2 SVGAGI. In DNA form, the CDR3 reads TGTGCCAGCAGACCCCCGGAAGTAATCTCGGAGCAGTACTTC. Its translation is CASRPPEVISEQYF.

This chain joins TRBV25-1 and TRBJ1-2, with TRBD1 as a possible D gene (5 bases). Germline assignment: CDR1 MGHDK and CDR2 SYGVNS. The CDR3 is made up of 13 amino acids. Trimming removed 7 bases at V and 3 bases at J, with 12 bases between. The CDR3 here is CASTGRADYGYTF. The CDR3 DNA reads as TGTGCCAGCACGGGCAGGGCCGACTATGGCTACACCTTC.

V is TRBV13 and J is TRBJ2-3, with D possibly called TRBD1 or TRBD2 (6 bases each). CDR1 PRHDT and CDR2 FYEKMQ come from the germline V gene (reference sequence). The CDR3 has 15 residues. The V end was cut by 8 bases, the J end by 2 bases, with 17 bases between. The CDR3 DNA is TGTGCCAGCGGACGAAGTGGGGGGCTCACAGATACGCAGTATTTT. It codes for CASGRSGGLTDTQYF.

V gene TRBV27 combines with J gene TRBJ1-5, with 8 bases matching TRBD1. The CDR3 has 18 residues. Trimming took 5 bases from V and 5 from J; bases not matched to a gene: 17. From germline, CDR1 is MNHEY and CDR2 SMNVEV (reference sequence). The CDR3 coding sequence is TGTGCCAGCAGTAACCAATCCTCACAGGGGGGGTGGGATCAGCCCCAGCATTTT. Its translation: CASSNQSSQGGWDQPQHF.

The J gene is TRBJ1-5, the V gene TRBV7-9; D gene uncertain. This CDR3 is 15 amino acids long. CDR1 is SEHNR, CDR2 FQNEAQ, per germline (reference sequence). Trimming stripped 2 bases from V and 0 bases from J, with 8 bases between. CDR3 DNA sequence: TGTGCCAGCAGCTTATCGGGAAATAGCAATCAGCCCCAGCATTTT. Its translation: CASSLSGNSNQPQHF. The whole variable domain, remainder taken from reference TRBV7-9 and TRBJ1-5, is DTGVSQNPRHKITKRGQNVTFRCDPISEHNRLYWYRQTLGQGPEFLTYFQNEAQLEKSRLLSDRFSAERPKGSFSTLEIQRTEQGDSAMYLCASSLSGNSNQPQHFGDGTRLSIL.

The genes are TRBV6-5 and TRBJ1-2; 9 nucleotides line up with TRBD1. The V gene end was trimmed by 4 bases and the J gene end by 8 bases; junction bases not matched to a gene: 11. Germline CDR1 is MNHEY and CDR2 is SVGAGI. The CDR3 extends over 15 amino acids. CDR3 bases: TGTGCCAGCAGTTTGGTGGACAGGGGAATATCCGGCTACACCTTC. This encodes CASSLVDRGISGYTF.

The chain uses TRBV5-4 and TRBJ2-7; no firm D call. With 3 bases removed from V and 0 bases from J, the gap between germline ends came to 13 bases. The CDR3 is made up of 15 amino acids. CDR1 is SGHNT and CDR2 is YYREEE in the germline V gene (reference sequence). CDR3 sequence: CASSSDPMSSYEQYF. CDR3 coding DNA: TGTGCCAGCAGCTCGGATCCAATGAGCTCCTACGAGCAGTACTTC.

The chain uses TRBV20-1 and TRBJ2-7; TRBD1 or TRBD2 may be the D gene (6 bases each). The CDR3 consists of 16 residues. Deletions cut 3 bases from V and 3 bases from J, with 21 bases between. The germline V gene has CDR1 DFQATT and CDR2 SNEGSKA (reference sequence). The CDR3 protein is CSASKNGGRGYYEQYF. CDR3 sequence (DNA): TGCAGTGCTAGTAAGAACGGGGGCCGTGGGTACTACGAGCAGTACTTC.

Details on this clone: The germline gene is not matched at one end of the junction; a read error may be the cause. This rearrangement joins TRBV11-2 to TRBJ1-2, with D possibly TRBD1 on 6 matching bases. The CDR3 covers 15 residues. CDR1 and CDR2 (germline): SGHAT, FQNNGV. The CDR3 coding sequence is TGTGCCAGCAACTTAGATCCAGGGACAAGTGGTGGCTACACCTTC. Amino acid sequence: CASNLDPGTSGGYTF.

The chain couples TRBV10-3 to TRBJ2-2, with 10 bases aligning to TRBD2. This CDR3 spans 15 amino acids. Germline V gene data show CDR1 as ENHRY and CDR2 as SYGVKD. The V segment lost 2 bases and the J segment 6 bases; nucleotides outside the gene matches: 3. Here the CDR3 reads CAISERGTSAGELFF. CDR3 coding DNA: TGTGCCATCAGTGAGAGGGGGACTAGCGCCGGGGAGCTGTTTTTT.